This T cell receptor (beta chain) came from a study of cytomegalovirus exposure and HLA in healthy donors. Study observations and caveats: The majority of TCR sequences were rare, yet some public TCRs appeared in many donors.

Generated by immunoSEQ multiplex PCR, the TCRdb table keeps only in-frame clones and is missing some. Here the sample spans 120,000 to 150,000 clones, 80% to 90% being singletons. Regarding this clone: No antigen is known for it.

Sequencing was done on a sample of PBMCs. This TCR came from a woman aged 25 to 45 in good health and CMV-seronegative.

The CDR3 here is CASSLDRSSPLHF. In DNA form, the CDR3 reads TGTGCCAGCAGCTTGGACAGGAGTTCACCCCTCCACTTT. The chain employs TRBV11-2 and TRBJ1-6, with TRBD1 identical over 7 bases. The CDR3 has 13 residues. Looked up from germline, CDR1 is SGHAT and CDR2 is FQNNGV. V was pared by 3 bases and J by 9 bases, with 2 bases of the junction left unmatched.